Only one count was recorded for the clone carrying this T cell receptor beta chain. Its target is unknown. Germline V CDR1 and CDR2: SGHTA, FQGNSA. This CDR3 comprises 14 residues. Trimming left V 5 bases short and J 7 bases short, with 17 bases between. The data were taken from a study of vaccination effects on CD4 cells after COVID-19. Produced via immunoSEQ multiplex PCR; TCRdb's table is partial and in-frame only. The data hold 50,000 or so clones, with approximately 79% observed a single time. Antigen-specific CD4+ T cells expanded by the ViraFEST assay with viral peptide pools were then sequenced. CD4+ T cell isolation took place after 10 days of culture.

Specimen: CD4+ T cells from PBMCs cultured with HCoV-229E spike peptides, collected before COVID-19 vaccination. The chain combines TRBV7-2 with TRBJ2-5, with a possible D match to TRBD2 (6 bases). This receptor was obtained from a human donor who received a COVID-19 vaccine. The CDR3 nucleotides are TGTGCCAGCAGCCTCGCCCTACGGGGAGGGACCCAGTACTTC. Its protein is CASSLALRGGTQYF. Complete variable domain (other parts from reference TRBV7-2 and TRBJ2-5): GAGVSQSPSNKVTEKGKDVELRCDPISGHTALYWYRQSLGQGLEFLIYFQGNSAPDKSGLPSDRFSAERTGGSVSTLTIQRTQQEDSAVYLCASSLALRGGTQYFGPGTRLLVL.